This T cell receptor beta chain comes out of a study of T-cell memory formation after mild COVID-19 (dated by TCRdb to 2020 to 2023). With respect to the entire study: TCR sequence clusters from the two donors were largely donor specific. T-cell clones expanding and contracting after mild COVID-19 in a couple of donors were tracked by longitudinal TCRalpha and TCRbeta repertoire sequencing. Two young, previously healthy adult volunteers made up the cohort, one male and one female.

PBMCs were isolated by Ficoll-Paque density gradient centrifugation. This clonotype was seen many times. Its recognized antigen is unknown. No much larger clonotype is one base removed from it; base qualities were not supplied. After removal of 1 base from V and 6 bases from J, the junction retains 4 bases not matched to a gene. CDR1 is given as LGHNA and CDR2 as YNFKEQ, both from the germline V gene. Measured from the cysteine to the phenylalanine, the CDR3 is 15 residues long. The read is trimmed to its CDR3 DNA, 45 bases read in frame from base 1. On the study overall, not on this receptor specifically: SARS-CoV-2 specificity was not confirmed for the second-wave clones peaking on day 37. The study covered only a couple of mild cases, and larger cohorts including severe cases with pre-infection samples were considered necessary. Balanced CD4/CD8 phenotypes were observed for clones contracting from day 15 to 85, whereas a bias towards CD4+ was observed for a second wave of clones expanding from day 15 to 37. Contracting CD4+ clones turned up mainly in the CM and EM memory subsets, whereas EMRA was where CD8+ clones were enriched. Some responding clones were detected in pre-infection memory, suggesting pre-existing cross-reactive memory T cells joined the SARS-CoV-2 response.

Sequencing took place on an Illumina NovaSeq 6000. TCRalpha and TCRbeta cDNA libraries were built by 5'RACE with constant-segment primers, adding sample barcodes and unique molecular identifiers. Trizol reagent was used to extract RNA from every sample. Libraries were amplified in two PCR steps, with a second sample barcode and Illumina TruSeq adapters added in the second step. Libraries were sequenced on an Illumina NovaSeq with 2 x 150 bp paired-end reads. The paper's processing steps were these. Reads were demultiplexed and collapsed into UMI-guided consensus sequences with migec v1.2.7. Using mixcr v2.1.11, UMI consensuses were aligned to TRA and TRB V and J templates and then assembled into clonotypes. Clonotypes were classified as expanded or contracted when called significant by both edgeR and NoisET, with noise models trained on biological replicates. For edgeR calls, a false discovery rate-adjusted p below 0.01 and a log2 fold-change threshold of 1 were applied. As an exploratory analysis of dynamics, max-normalized trajectories of the 1000 most abundant clonotypes were examined by PCA with hierarchical clustering. The CD4 or CD8 phenotype of responding clones was assigned using the separately sequenced CD4+ and CD8+ repertoires. TCRdb handled the public reads itself, with Q25 trimming in fastp and clone calling in MiXCR, and kept productive beta chains. Rows are combined by CDR3 protein, so each entry shows the most common genes and DNA. In this record, the V and J calls reflect TCRdb's handling and not the investigators' own analysis. Counted in this sample were roughly 240,000 distinct CDR3 sequences; roughly 14% of them appeared once. Under 2.5% of the sample rests with the top ten.

This receptor chain uses TRBV4-2 and TRBJ2-3, and 10 junctional nucleotides match TRBD2. The sample taken for sequencing was PBMCs or a T cell subset sorted from them (not recorded which). The clonotype was recovered from an adult woman who had mild COVID-19 (a few samples of this study predate the infection). The sample titles of this study are shuffled in the database, so cell type and time point are left out; the donor was told from shared clones. The DNA sequence follows: TGTGCCAGCAGCCAAGGGCTAGCGGGAGCGGATACGCAGTATTTT. Protein translation: CASSQGLAGADTQYF.